Listed here are 4 T cell receptor beta chains from one sample, sequenced in a study of blood T cells in healthy people across ages. The second PCR ran 7 to 11 cycles with a sample-barcoded 5' primer and J-beta primers. TCRdb analysed the 5' RACE reads with MiXCR anew, one entry per CDR3 protein. This table has some 1.5 million distinct CDR3 sequences, under 30% appearing once. Specimen: blood. The receptors shown here come from a woman in her 30s in good health.

This clonotype was detected a few times. The rearrangement uses TRBV30 and TRBJ2-7, with 7 positions matching TRBD1. Germline V lookup: CDR1 GTSNPN, CDR2 SVGIG (reference sequence). This CDR3 is 12 amino acids long. The junction had 2 bases not matched to a gene; V was cut back by 3 bases and J by 3 bases. In DNA form, the CDR3 reads TGTGCCTGGAGACAGGGGTTCTACGAGCAGTACTTC. Its protein is CAWRQGFYEQYF. Variable domain in full (rest from reference TRBV30 and TRBJ2-7): SQTIHQWPATLVQPVGSPLSLECTVEGTSNPNLYWYRQAAGRGLQLLFYSVGIGQISSEVPQNLSASRPQDRQFILSSKKLLLSDSGFYLCAWRQGFYEQYFGPGTRLTVT.

A few counts support this clonotype. The chain links TRBV28 to TRBJ2-1; TRBD2 matches 13 bases. The CDR3 covers 16 residues. Germline V gives CDR1 MDHEN, CDR2 SYDVKM. V trimming: 5 bases; J trimming: 7 bases; junction bases outside the gene matches: 8. CDR3 nucleotide sequence: TGTGCCAGCAGTGTCCGACTAGCGGGGGGCGGAAATGAGCAGTTCTTC. This encodes CASSVRLAGGGNEQFF.

On this clonotype: One junction end does not reproduce the germline sequence, and a read error may be involved. CDR3 sequence (DNA): TGTGCCTGCAGTTTGGGTCAGAAGGAGACCCAGTACTTC. It translates to CACSLGQKETQYF. The chain combines TRBV12-3 or TRBV12-4 with TRBJ2-4; D not resolved. The DNA matches TRBJ2-5 better at its end, which makes the J call doubtful. This CDR3 comprises 13 residues.

CDR3 residues: CSAPVAPANEQYF. The CDR3 DNA reads as TGCAGTGCTCCGGTAGCGCCGGCTAACGAGCAGTACTTC. This chain uses TRBV20-1 with TRBJ2-5; D perhaps matches TRBD2 (5 bases). The closer fit of TRBJ2-7 to the DNA end suggests the J call may be wrong. This CDR3 comprises 13 residues. Germline CDR1 and CDR2: DFQATT and SNEGSKA (reference sequence).